This record covers a single T cell receptor (beta chain). Its antigen remains unknown. In making TCR cDNA, 5'RACE template switching added a universal primer site and UMIs to it. TCRdb re-called the 5' RACE reads through MiXCR, storing one row per CDR3 protein. This repertoire shows about 500,000 distinct CDR3 sequences, approximately 16% found once; its top ten account for 17%. The sample is drawn from a study of T cells after yellow fever vaccination. The V gene end was trimmed by 6 bases and the J gene end by 2 bases; junction bases not matched to a gene: 13. Germline V gene sequence: CDR1 SQVTM, CDR2 ANQGSEA. CDR3 size: 16 residues. Regarding the study as a whole: Clones from primary vaccination mostly reappeared after the booster (around 96% CD4, 88% CD8).

This sequence joins TRBV29-1 and TRBJ2-7, with 10 positions matching TRBD2. The specimen was PBMCs, collected 5 to 6 days after the first yellow fever vaccination. The clonotype comes from a man in his late teens or twenties who received the YFV17D yellow fever vaccine. CDR3 protein: CSVPAPQRGGTYEQYF. Here the CDR3 DNA reads TGCAGCGTCCCTGCCCCCCAGCGGGGGGGTACCTACGAGCAGTACTTC.